The 11 T cell receptor beta chains given below trace back to one sample, sequenced in a study of T-cell memory formation after mild COVID-19. TCRdb redid the calling of the 5' RACE reads with MiXCR, one entry per CDR3 protein. The sample records some 340,000 distinct CDR3 sequences, 10% to 15% being singletons. The sample comprised PBMCs or a T cell subset sorted from them (not recorded which). The receptor set was obtained from a man aged 18 to 30 who had mild COVID-19 (a few samples of this study predate the infection). Cell type and time point are not known.

This clonotype has only a few counts. The V call is TRBV7-9, the J call TRBJ2-1; the D is unclear. Per germline, CDR1 SEHNR and CDR2 FQNEAQ (reference sequence). The CDR3 loop spans 16 amino acids. V was clipped by 3 bases and J by 9 bases, with 21 bases between them. The CDR3 bases are TGTGCCAGCAGCTTCGGTAGCCCGGGCCGGTGGGGTGAGCAGTTCTTC. Protein product: CASSFGSPGRWGEQFF.

This rearrangement joins TRBV3-1 to TRBJ2-7; D remains unclear. CDR1 and CDR2 from the germline V gene are LGHDT and YNNKEL (reference sequence). The CDR3 extends over 14 amino acids. Between the trimmed V and J ends, which lost 1 base and 3 bases, there was a span of 10 bases. Here the CDR3 reads CASSQGLRYYEQYF. The CDR3 nucleotides are TGTGCCAGCAGCCAAGGCTTAAGGTACTACGAGCAGTACTTC.

This sequence joins TRBV7-8 and TRBJ1-1, with 9 bases aligning to TRBD1. Germline loops: CDR1 SGHVS, CDR2 FQNEAQ. The junction had 3 bases not matched to a gene; V was cut back by 4 bases and J by 0 bases. This CDR3 has 15 amino acids. This CDR3 reads CASSWDRALNTEAFF. The CDR3 nucleotides are TGTGCCAGCAGCTGGGACAGGGCTTTGAACACTGAAGCTTTCTTT.

This chain uses TRBV5-6 with TRBJ2-4; D unclear. Per the germline V gene, CDR1 is SGHDT and CDR2 is YYEEEE. Trimming shortened V by 0 bases and J by 2 bases, and 9 bases separated the two germline ends. The CDR3 consists of 15 residues. CDR3 bases: TGTGCCAGCAGCTTGGATCTGGGAACCAAAAACATTCAGTACTTC. Protein sequence: CASSLDLGTKNIQYF.

There are a few counts of this clonotype. J is TRBJ2-2 and V is TRBV7-2, with 9 positions matching TRBD1. The germline V gene encodes CDR1 SGHTA and CDR2 FQGNSA. This CDR3 spans 15 amino acids. With V trimmed by 5 bases and J by 2 bases, 3 bases remained unmatched. Written as DNA, the CDR3 is TGTGCCAGCAGCCGGACAGGGGCAAACACCGGGGAGCTGTTTTTT. It encodes CASSRTGANTGELFF.

This clonotype was recorded a few times. The chain uses TRBV13 and TRBJ2-3; 9 bases line up with TRBD1. Germline assignment: CDR1 PRHDT and CDR2 FYEKMQ (reference sequence). With V trimmed by 5 bases and J by 3 bases, 6 bases remained unmatched. The CDR3 covers 15 residues. In DNA form, the CDR3 reads TGTGCCAGCAGCCCGACAGGGGGAATAACAGATACGCAGTATTTT. This translates into CASSPTGGITDTQYF.

This clonotype came up a few times. The chain carries TRBV20-1 and TRBJ1-1; D gene ambiguous. The CDR3 extends over 13 amino acids. CDR1 DFQATT and CDR2 SNEGSKA come from the germline V gene (reference sequence). The germline V and J ends were trimmed by 5 bases and 0 bases, with 10 bases remaining between them. CDR3 nucleotide sequence: TGCAGTGCTCCTCCCCCCTTGAACACTGAAGCTTTCTTT. The encoded protein is CSAPPPLNTEAFF.

This clonotype appeared a few times. The V call is TRBV11-3, the J call TRBJ2-6, with 7 nucleotides matching TRBD1. Looked up from germline, CDR1 is SGHNT and CDR2 is YENEEA. The length of the CDR3 is 17 residues. V lost 4 bases and J lost 0; bases outside the gene matches: 6. The CDR3 sequence: CASSSGTDLSGANVLTF. The CDR3 DNA reads TGTGCCAGCAGCTCAGGGACAGACCTCTCTGGGGCCAACGTCCTGACTTTC.

This clonotype has just a few counts. The CDR3 loop reads CASSVGAGSSTDTQYF. CDR3 DNA: TGTGCCAGCAGCGTAGGAGCGGGGTCTAGCACAGATACGCAGTATTTT. The genes are TRBV9 and TRBJ2-3; TRBD2 agrees at 7 bases. V was clipped by 0 bases and J by 0 bases; unmatched bases: 4. This CDR3 is 16 amino acids long. Germline assignment: CDR1 SGDLS and CDR2 YYNGEE.

This clonotype has just a few counts. V gene TRBV6-5 combines with J gene TRBJ1-6; 7 bases are shared with TRBD1. This CDR3 is 15 amino acids long. In germline, CDR1 is MNHEY, CDR2 SVGAGI. V was clipped by 6 bases and J by 10 bases; unmatched bases: 12. Here the CDR3 reads CASSPRGDARSPLHF. CDR3 nucleotide sequence: TGTGCCAGCAGCCCCAGGGGGGATGCAAGATCACCCCTCCACTTT.

V and J are TRBV7-2 and TRBJ1-2; D uncertain. Germline assignment: CDR1 SGHTA and CDR2 FQGNSA. The CDR3 is made up of 12 amino acids. Between the trimmed V and J ends, which lost 5 bases and 8 bases, there was a span of 12 bases. The CDR3 protein is CASSPFPTGYTF. Written as DNA, the CDR3 is TGTGCCAGCAGCCCCTTCCCTACGGGCTACACCTTC. The full variable domain, with the rest looked up from reference TRBV7-2 and TRBJ1-2, is GAGVSQSPSNKVTEKGKDVELRCDPISGHTALYWYRQSLGQGLEFLIYFQGNSAPDKSGLPSDRFSAERTGGSVSTLTIQRTQQEDSAVYLCASSPFPTGYTFGSGTRLTVV.